The entry that follows covers one T cell receptor (beta chain) sequence. This record belongs to a study of glioma-infiltrating T cells. As for the study in general: Low-grade gliomas were grade II; glioblastomas were grade IV at initial diagnosis.

TCR alpha and beta CDR3 regions were amplified from RNA using iRepertoire nested multiplex PCR. One-step reverse transcription and amplification started from roughly 100-400 ng of tissue mRNA or PBMC total RNA. One entry per CDR3 protein, called by TCRdb with MiXCR from the multiplex PCR reads. The sample gives roughly 350,000 distinct CDR3 sequences, approximately 42% of which show up once; around 11% is in the top ten. The CDR3 is 15 residues long. With 5 bases clipped from V and 12 bases from J, the junction kept 13 bases outside the gene matches. Per the germline V gene, CDR1 is MNHEY and CDR2 is SVGEGT.

The receptor was isolated from a human donor with low-grade glioma or glioblastoma, undergoing nonglioma brain surgery, or in good health (not recorded which). Sample: glioma tissue, nonneoplastic brain tissue, or PBMCs (not recorded which). The chain carries TRBV6-2 or TRBV6-3 and TRBJ2-1, with 10 bases that match TRBD2. CDR3 coding DNA: TGTGCCAGCAGTGCTACTAGCGGGACCTACATTGGGCAGTTCTTC. This sequence encodes CASSATSGTYIGQFF.